This T cell receptor (beta chain) is from a study of technical replicates of blood from several donors. The CDR3 length is 11 residues. Trimming took off 4 bases at V and 8 bases at J, with 9 bases between the two ends. Germline V CDR1 and CDR2: SGHRS, YFSETQ. Libraries were prepared by immunoSEQ multiplex PCR; TCRdb keeps only in-frame clonotypes and omits some of them. The top ten hold over 0.35% of the sample, which has about 71,000 clones, 80% to 95% seen once. This clone was observed a few times. Sequenced: T cells isolated from PBMCs. The sequence came from a human donor in good health. The rearrangement links TRBV5-1 to TRBJ1-2; D remains unclear. CDR3 sequence: CASSPGEGYTF. CDR3 in DNA: TGCGCCAGCAGCCCGGGAGAAGGCTACACCTTC.